This TCR beta chain was captured by sequencing in a study of blood T cell repertoires in COVID-19. Clones were read by immunoSEQ multiplex PCR, and TCRdb kept only the in-frame ones, dropping some. The data hold roughly 50,000 clones, with over 75% observed a single time. The CDR3 contains 15 residues. The V gene lost 3 bases and the J gene lost 4 bases, with 16 bases spanning the gap. Germline CDR1 is SGHRS and CDR2 is YFSETQ. Material for sequencing was peripheral blood. This sequence originates from a woman aged 55 to 70 with active COVID-19. The chain couples TRBV5-1 to TRBJ2-5, with D possibly matching TRBD2 (6 bases). CDR3 coding DNA: TGCGCCAGCAGCTCCGGGGACTCCAGTGGAGAGACCCAGTACTTC. This sequence encodes CASSSGDSSGETQYF.